This T cell receptor (beta chain) was captured in a study of T cell repertoires in cytomegalovirus infection. On the study more broadly: Recently identified HLA-C-restricted and well-studied HLA-B-restricted CMV epitopes were used.

Findings and limits, study-wide: CMV-specific TCR beta clonotypes restricted by HLA-C were the ones dominating the ex vivo response.

The germline V gene encodes CDR1 MNHEY and CDR2 SMNVEV (reference sequence). The CDR3 runs 11 residues. Trimming took 4 bases from V and 7 from J, leaving 7 bases between them. Using its own MiXCR run on the reads, TCRdb lists one record per CDR3 protein. The sample lists about 310,000 distinct CDR3 sequences; 25% were seen once. For this clonotype: Its matching antigen is unknown.

Sequencing used cultured PBMCs, obtained from culture after CMV antigen stimulation. This sequence originates from a human donor in good health (CMV status not recorded). Some clones in this sample may be carry-over from other donors' samples. The rearrangement uses TRBV27 and TRBJ1-2; D is unclear. The CDR3 DNA reads as TGTGCCAGCAGTTATCGGGGTGGCTACACCTTC. It specifies CASSYRGGYTF.